The 18 T cell receptor beta chains presented below share a single source sample, sequenced in a study of T cells after posttransplantation cyclophosphamide (dated by TCRdb to the mid-2010s). Libraries came from the immunoSEQ multiplex PCR assay. Held by TCRdb, this immuneACCESS table contains in-frame sequences only and omits some clones. Under half of the omission traces to an unresolved V gene where checked; the cause of the rest is unknown. With under 50,000 clones recorded, this sample contains no clone counted only once. Together, the top ten hold about 4.5% of the sample. The sequencing sample was made of PBMCs. The source of these receptors is a woman aged 50 to 60 in good health and a related stem cell transplant donor.

This clone was seen repeatedly, ten times or more. The chain is built from TRBV6-1 and TRBJ2-3; possible D gene TRBD2, 6 bases. V was trimmed by 4 bases and J by 4 bases, leaving 12 bases between them. The length of the CDR3 is 14 residues. The germline CDR1 and CDR2 sequences are MNHNS and SASEGT. Here the CDR3 reads CASSGRLVADTQYF. Written as DNA, the CDR3 is TGTGCCAGCAGTGGCAGACTAGTGGCAGATACGCAGTATTTT.

Ten or more counts support this clone. The V call is TRBV9, the J call TRBJ1-2, with D unresolved. The CDR3 extends over 12 amino acids. Germline V lookup: CDR1 SGDLS, CDR2 YYNGEE. With 0 bases removed from V and 8 bases from J, the gap between germline ends came to 8 bases. CDR3 amino acids: CASSVADRGYTF. As DNA, the CDR3 is TGTGCCAGCAGCGTAGCTGATCGGGGCTACACCTTC. The whole variable domain, remainder taken from reference TRBV9 and TRBJ1-2, is DSGVTQTPKHLITATGQRVTLRCSPRSGDLSVYWYQQSLDQGLQFLIQYYNGEERAKGNILERFSAQQFPDLHSELNLSSLELGDSALYFCASSVADRGYTFGSGTRLTVV.

This clone showed up many times. The gene calls are TRBV19 and TRBJ2-1; 12 bases agree with TRBD2. The CDR3 consists of 18 residues. The V gene end was trimmed by 7 bases and the J gene end by 0 bases; junction bases not matched to a gene: 10. Germline V CDR1 and CDR2: LNHDA, SQIVND (reference sequence). CDR3 residues: CASTTSRTSGDSYNEQFF. The CDR3 DNA reads as TGTGCCAGTACCACCTCGCGGACTAGCGGGGACTCCTACAATGAGCAGTTCTTC.

At least ten counts were recorded for this clone. CDR3 coding DNA: TGCGCCAGCAGCTCTACCGGGACAGCCTACACTGAAGCTTTCTTT. Translating gives CASSSTGTAYTEAFF. V and J are TRBV5-1 and TRBJ1-1; TRBD1 aligns across 7 bases. Germline V gives CDR1 SGHRS, CDR2 YFSETQ. V gave up 3 bases and J gave up 3 bases; unmatched junction bases: 8. The CDR3 is 15 amino acids. The whole variable domain, filled in from reference TRBV5-1 and TRBJ1-1, reads KAGVTQTPRYLIKTRGQQVTLSCSPISGHRSVSWYQQTPGQGLQFLFEYFSETQRNKGNFPGRFSGRQFSNSRSEMNVSTLELGDSALYLCASSSTGTAYTEAFFGQGTRLTVV.

This clone occurred many times. The chain links TRBV6-4 to TRBJ2-2; weak D call: TRBD2 (7 bases). The CDR3 runs 17 residues. The germline V and J ends were trimmed by 2 bases and 4 bases, with 17 bases remaining between them. Germline CDR1 and CDR2: MRHNA and SNTAGT. In DNA, the CDR3 is TGTGCCAGCAGTGACAGTCCTGGGGGGGCCGGCACCGGGGAGCTGTTTTTT. Translation: CASSDSPGGAGTGELFF.

This clone occurred many times. The chain employs TRBV5-1 and TRBJ2-3; a possible D gene is TRBD1 (6 bases). The germline gives CDR1 SGHRS, CDR2 YFSETQ. The CDR3 totals 15 residues. Trimming left V 5 bases short and J 3 bases short, with 16 bases between. CDR3 region: CASRLQGTGTDTQYF. CDR3 nucleotides: TGCGCCAGCAGATTACAGGGAACGGGGACAGATACGCAGTATTTT. The full variable domain, its missing parts supplied by reference TRBV5-1 and TRBJ2-3, is KAGVTQTPRYLIKTRGQQVTLSCSPISGHRSVSWYQQTPGQGLQFLFEYFSETQRNKGNFPGRFSGRQFSNSRSEMNVSTLELGDSALYLCASRLQGTGTDTQYFGPGTRLTVL.

The sample holds many counts of this clone. The V and J genes are TRBV5-1 and TRBJ2-3; 12 bases agree with TRBD2. J lost 3 bases, V lost 8 bases, and 1 base had no gene match. The V gene's germline CDR1 is SGHRS and CDR2 YFSETQ. The CDR3 length is 13 residues. CDR3 residues: CASGTSGTDTQYF. The CDR3 DNA reads TGCGCCAGTGGGACTAGCGGGACAGATACGCAGTATTTT.

Ten or more counts support this clone. The chain links TRBV27 to TRBJ1-2; D not resolved. V was cut by 4 bases and J by 8 bases, with 14 bases left in between. There are 13 residues in the CDR3. Germline CDR1 is MNHEY and CDR2 is SMNVEV (reference sequence). In DNA form, the CDR3 reads TGTGCCAGCAGTTCGGGGAGGGCCCACGGCTACACCTTC. As protein: CASSSGRAHGYTF.

This clone was detected a few times. This chain joins TRBV6-5 and TRBJ1-6; no firm D call. V lost 8 bases to trimming and J lost 9 bases, with 17 bases between them. The CDR3 consists of 14 residues. Germline assignment: CDR1 MNHEY and CDR2 SVGAGI. Here the CDR3 DNA reads TGTGCCAGCCTACATCGGGAGGGCCCTTCACCCCTCCACTTT. Its translation: CASLHREGPSPLHF.

This clone has ten or more counts. J is TRBJ2-2 and V is TRBV7-9, with TRBD1 matching 7 bases. V lost 9 bases to trimming and J lost 4 bases; unmatched junction nucleotides: 8. This CDR3 is built from 14 residues. Germline loops: CDR1 SEHNR, CDR2 FQNEAQ (reference sequence). Here the CDR3 DNA reads TGTGCCAGTCAACCTGGGACAGCCACCGGGGAGCTGTTTTTT. This encodes CASQPGTATGELFF. Variable domain in full (rest from reference TRBV7-9 and TRBJ2-2): DTGVSQNPRHKITKRGQNVTFRCDPISEHNRLYWYRQTLGQGPEFLTYFQNEAQLEKSRLLSDRFSAERPKGSFSTLEIQRTEQGDSAMYLCASQPGTATGELFFGEGSRLTVL.

This clone was found many times. The genes are TRBV2 and TRBJ1-5; TRBD1 is a possible D gene (5 bases). Trimming shortened V by 5 bases and J by 6 bases, and 8 bases separated the two germline ends. CDR1 and CDR2 (germline): SNHLY, FYNNEI. The CDR3 extends over 12 amino acids. CDR3 sequence reads: CASSQGIQPQHF. CDR3 nucleotide sequence: TGTGCCAGCAGTCAGGGCATTCAGCCCCAGCATTTT.

This clone was picked up a small number of times. This chain uses TRBV6-1 with TRBJ2-3, with unresolved D. The germline V gene has CDR1 MNHNS and CDR2 SASEGT. The CDR3 spans 15 residues. V lost 7 bases and J 1 base, leaving 15 bases between the germline ends. The CDR3 is CASKERIGGTDTQYF. For the CDR3, the DNA is TGTGCCAGCAAGGAAAGGATCGGAGGCACAGATACGCAGTATTTT.

This clone was picked up many times. The CDR3 spells CASREQGADGYTF. The CDR3 nucleotides are TGTGCCAGCAGAGAACAGGGGGCTGATGGCTACACCTTC. The chain joins TRBV6-1 to TRBJ1-2; TRBD1 matches 9 bases. V was pared by 6 bases and J by 6 bases, with 5 bases of the junction left unmatched. This CDR3 has 13 residues. Germline lookup yields CDR1 MNHNS and CDR2 SASEGT.

This clone showed up many times. The V call is TRBV27, the J call TRBJ2-2; 8 bases map to TRBD2. Germline lookup yields CDR1 MNHEY and CDR2 SMNVEV (reference sequence). The CDR3 runs 17 residues. With V trimmed by 1 base and J by 2 bases, 6 bases remained unmatched. The CDR3, as DNA: TGTGCCAGCAGTTTATTGGGACTAGGGCCCAACACCGGGGAGCTGTTTTTT. It translates to CASSLLGLGPNTGELFF.

This clone was recorded many times. The chain couples TRBV18 to TRBJ2-7, with 8 nucleotides matching TRBD1. The CDR3 covers 15 residues. The V gene end was trimmed by 3 bases and the J gene end by 2 bases; junction bases not matched to a gene: 6. Germline assignment: CDR1 KGHSH and CDR2 LQKENI. The CDR3 sequence is CASSPGTGSPYEQYF. Written as DNA, the CDR3 is TGTGCCAGCTCACCTGGGACAGGTTCCCCCTACGAGCAGTACTTC.

There are many counts of this clone. J is TRBJ1-5 and V is TRBV7-2; possibly TRBD1 for D (5 bases). V lost 2 bases to trimming and J lost 7 bases, with 9 bases between them. The CDR3 totals 13 residues. Germline CDR1 reads SGHTA; CDR2 reads FQGNSA. The CDR3 sequence is CASSLRGGQPQHF. CDR3 sequence (DNA): TGTGCCAGCAGCTTAAGGGGTGGGCAGCCCCAGCATTTT.

This clone occurred many times. CDR3 in DNA: TGTGCCAGCAGTGAAATAGACAGGGGGAACACTGAAGCTTTCTTT. This encodes CASSEIDRGNTEAFF. The V and J genes are TRBV2 and TRBJ1-1; 8 bases are shared with TRBD1. Per the germline V gene, CDR1 is SNHLY and CDR2 is FYNNEI. The CDR3 runs to 15 residues. Trimming removed 2 bases from V and 1 base from J; junction bases left unmatched: 3. The variable domain in full, with the rest retrieved from reference TRBV2 and TRBJ1-1, is EPEVTQTPSHQVTQMGQEVILRCVPISNHLYFYWYRQILGQKVEFLVSFYNNEISEKSEIFDDQFSVERPDGSNFTLKIRSTKLEDSAMYFCASSEIDRGNTEAFFGQGTRLTVV.

In its sample, this clone was seen many times. This rearrangement joins TRBV18 to TRBJ1-1; 9 positions agree with TRBD1. Germline values: CDR1 KGHSH, CDR2 LQKENI. This CDR3 comprises 16 residues. With 3 bases clipped from V and 1 base from J, the junction kept 6 bases outside the gene matches. The CDR3 spells CASSPVQGAENTEAFF. For the CDR3, the DNA is TGTGCCAGCTCACCGGTACAGGGGGCGGAGAACACTGAAGCTTTCTTT.